This T cell receptor (beta chain) was recorded in a study of blood T cell repertoires in COVID-19. Study-level background: There were acute and convalescent COVID-19 samples, and they came from the United States, Italy and Spain. PBMCs, B-cell-depleted T cells, or T cells provided the cDNA or gDNA that made up the material.

This CDR3 comprises 14 residues. Looked up from germline, CDR1 is MNHNS and CDR2 is SASEGT. V trimming: 1 base; J trimming: 6 bases; junction bases outside the gene matches: 4. Original analysis: Nucleated cell counts were estimated from reference gene primer amplification. Assay used: immunoSEQ multiplex PCR; TCRdb lists only in-frame clones, some missing. That table is the source of V, J and clone size, and D and trimming were worked out from the DNA. The table has 95,000 to 150,000 clones, 88% seen once. The TCR sequence derives from a human donor in a cohort sampled during active COVID-19. The chain combines TRBV6-1 with TRBJ1-2, with TRBD1 matching 8 bases. The sample comprised peripheral blood. In DNA form, the CDR3 reads TGTGCCAGCAGTGAAGTGACAGGGGTGGATGGCTACACCTTC. Translation: CASSEVTGVDGYTF.